What follows are 25 T cell receptor beta chains derived from one specimen sequenced in a study of T cell responses to AZD1222 COVID-19 vaccine. TCRdb keeps only in-frame clones here, not all; method: immunoSEQ multiplex PCR. The sample records about 120,000 clones, about 93% being singletons. The sequenced sample was peripheral blood, obtained 28 days after the second AZD1222 dose. Source of these receptors: an adult who received the AZD1222 COVID-19 vaccine.

The V and J genes are TRBV7-9 and TRBJ2-1; D may be TRBD2 (5 bases). Germline-derived CDR1 and CDR2 are SEHNR and FQNEAQ (reference sequence). The V end lost 1 base, the J end lost 6 bases, and 10 bases lay between the germline ends. The CDR3 length is 14 residues. CDR3 residues: CASSLGLAINEQFF. The CDR3 bases are TGTGCCAGCAGCTTAGGTTTAGCGATCAATGAGCAGTTCTTC.

CDR3 loop: CASSLPSHNEQFF. In DNA form, the CDR3 reads TGTGCCAGCAGCTTACCCAGCCACAATGAGCAGTTCTTC. The chain is built from TRBV5-4 and TRBJ2-1; D remains ambiguous. Germline lookup yields CDR1 SGHNT and CDR2 YYREEE (reference sequence). The CDR3 consists of 13 residues. The germline V and J ends were trimmed by 2 bases and 5 bases, with 8 bases remaining between them.

The chain links TRBV4-1 to TRBJ2-5; 8 bases map to TRBD1. CDR3 size: 17 residues. Trimming took 3 bases from V and 1 from J; bases not matched to a gene: 10. In germline, CDR1 is MGHRA, CDR2 YSYEKL. The CDR3 bases are TGCGCCAGCAGCCATTCCCAAGGCAGGGGGCTCCAAGAGACCCAGTACTTC. Residues: CASSHSQGRGLQETQYF.

The chain couples TRBV3-1 (or the pseudogene TRBV3-2) to TRBJ2-5, with D hard to call. CDR1 and CDR2 (germline): LGHDT, YNNKEL (reference sequence). Trimming took 0 bases from V and 5 from J, leaving 16 bases between them. CDR3 length equals 16 residues. CDR3 sequence reads: CASSQEPQRPRETQYF. The CDR3 nucleotides are TGTGCCAGCAGCCAAGAACCCCAGCGCCCTCGGGAGACCCAGTACTTC.

This chain connects TRBV7-2 to TRBJ1-1; TRBD1 is a possible D gene (5 bases). The CDR3 length is 14 residues. Looked up from germline, CDR1 is SGHTA and CDR2 is FQGNSA. The V end lost 1 base, the J end lost 2 bases, and 8 bases lay between the germline ends. The CDR3 region has the DNA TGTGCCAGCAGCTTAGTGGGACCTAACACTGAAGCTTTCTTT. Its protein product is CASSLVGPNTEAFF. The full variable domain, in which reference TRBV7-2 and TRBJ1-1 provide the parts outside the CDR3, is GAGVSQSPSNKVTEKGKDVELRCDPISGHTALYWYRQSLGQGLEFLIYFQGNSAPDKSGLPSDRFSAERTGGSVSTLTIQRTQQEDSAVYLCASSLVGPNTEAFFGQGTRLTVV.

CDR3 bases: TGTGCCAGCAGCCCCCTCGGGGGGAGGACAGATACGCAGTATTTT. Residues: CASSPLGGRTDTQYF. The chain employs TRBV11-2 and TRBJ2-3; TRBD2 aligns across 7 bases. Unmatched junction bases numbered 8, after V lost 5 bases and J lost 3 bases. The germline gives CDR1 SGHAT, CDR2 FQNNGV. This CDR3 is built from 15 residues.

The chain combines TRBV6-5 with TRBJ2-3, with 8 nucleotides matching TRBD2. From germline, CDR1 is MNHEY and CDR2 SVGAGI. With V trimmed by 6 bases and J by 4 bases, 9 bases remained unmatched. The CDR3 runs 15 residues. The CDR3 DNA is TGTGCCAGCAGCCGCGGGGGGCAAGACTCAGATACGCAGTATTTT. It codes for CASSRGGQDSDTQYF.

This clone was detected once. J is TRBJ1-1 and V is TRBV19; D is unclear. The CDR3 sequence is 13 residues long. CDR1 is LNHDA, CDR2 SQIVND, per germline (reference sequence). V lost 5 bases and J lost 0, with 7 bases in between. CDR3 sequence (DNA): TGTGCCAGTAGTTGGGGTCTGAACACTGAAGCTTTCTTT. Translating it yields CASSWGLNTEAFF. The whole variable domain, remainder taken from reference TRBV19 and TRBJ1-1, is DGGITQSPKYLFRKEGQNVTLSCEQNLNHDAMYWYRQDPGQGLRLIYYSQIVNDFQKGDIAEGYSVSREKKESFPLTVTSAQKNPTAFYLCASSWGLNTEAFFGQGTRLTVV.

The chain's CDR3 is CASSEYLTGGGNSPLHF. The CDR3 DNA is TGTGCCAGCAGTGAATACCTTACGGGGGGCGGTAATTCACCCCTCCACTTT. J is TRBJ1-6 and V is TRBV6-1, with D perhaps matching TRBD1 (6 bases). Germline V gives CDR1 MNHNS, CDR2 SASEGT. The CDR3 has 17 residues. The V end lost 2 bases, the J end lost 6 bases, and 17 bases lay between the germline ends.

This chain connects TRBV6-1 to TRBJ2-5; D gene ambiguous. V lost 3 bases and J 2 bases, leaving 4 bases between the germline ends. The V gene's germline CDR1 is MNHNS and CDR2 SASEGT. The CDR3 extends over 12 amino acids. CDR3 nucleotides: TGTGCCAGCAGTGATGTTCAAGAGACCCAGTACTTC. Translated: CASSDVQETQYF.

V usage is TRBV4-3 and J usage is TRBJ2-1; 9 nucleotides align to TRBD2. The CDR3 covers 16 residues. Germline trimming cut 0 bases from V and 6 bases from J; bases unmatched to any gene: 6. The germline gives CDR1 LGHNA, CDR2 YSLEER. CDR3 protein: CASSQDYPSGANEQFF. CDR3 sequence (DNA): TGCGCCAGCAGCCAAGACTATCCTAGCGGGGCCAATGAGCAGTTCTTC.

The chain joins TRBV11-2 to TRBJ2-4, with D possibly matching TRBD1 (5 bases). Germline loops: CDR1 SGHAT, CDR2 FQNNGV. The V end was cut by 0 bases, the J end by 7 bases, with 7 bases between. CDR3 length: 13 amino acids. CDR3 sequence (DNA): TGTGCCAGCAGCTTAGATGCAGGGAACATTCAGTACTTC. This sequence encodes CASSLDAGNIQYF. The whole variable domain, remainder taken from reference TRBV11-2 and TRBJ2-4, is EAGVAQSPRYKIIEKRQSVAFWCNPISGHATLYWYQQILGQGPKLLIQFQNNGVVDDSQLPKDRFSAERLKGVDSTLKIQPAKLEDSAVYLCASSLDAGNIQYFGAGTRLSVL.

This chain links TRBV5-1 with TRBJ1-1; perhaps TRBD1 as D (5 bases). CDR1 and CDR2 (germline): SGHRS, YFSETQ. The V end was cut by 3 bases, the J end by 2 bases, with 14 bases between. The CDR3 runs 15 residues. The CDR3 protein is CASSYSLTVNTEAFF. The CDR3 coding sequence is TGCGCCAGCAGCTACAGCCTGACAGTCAACACTGAAGCTTTCTTT.

The chain combines TRBV7-9 with TRBJ2-1; 15 nucleotides line up with TRBD2. This CDR3 region has 16 residues. V was pared by 5 bases and J by 9 bases, with 8 bases of the junction left unmatched. Looked up from germline, CDR1 is SEHNR and CDR2 is FQNEAQ (reference sequence). DNA for the CDR3: TGTGCCAGCAGCCCGCGGACTAGCGGGAGGGTTCCTGAGCAGTTCTTC. This gives the protein CASSPRTSGRVPEQFF.

Here the CDR3 reads CASSLGARVGVLGGEQFF. The CDR3 DNA reads TGTGCCAGCAGCTTAGGGGCTAGAGTGGGGGTCTTGGGAGGTGAGCAGTTCTTC. The V gene is TRBV7-8, the J gene TRBJ2-1; a possible D gene is TRBD2 (6 bases). The germline V gene has CDR1 SGHVS and CDR2 FQNEAQ. Trimming cost V 1 base and J 9 bases, with 25 bases left between them. This CDR3 has 18 residues.

This clone occurred once. The chain employs TRBV5-6 and TRBJ1-3; 9 bases are shared with TRBD1. From germline, CDR1 is SGHDT and CDR2 YYEEEE. J lost 11 bases, V lost 0 bases, and 15 bases had no gene match. The CDR3 runs 17 residues. CDR3 in DNA: TGTGCCAGCAGCTTGGGCTCGACAGGGGGAAAACTAAAGGCCATATATTTT. Translation gives CASSLGSTGGKLKAIYF.

The V call is TRBV27, the J call TRBJ1-1; D perhaps matches TRBD1 (5 bases). V lost 6 bases, J lost 0 bases, and 14 bases lay in between. The CDR3 length is 15 residues. Germline assignment: CDR1 MNHEY and CDR2 SMNVEV (reference sequence). The chain's CDR3 is CASSSRAGMNTEAFF. The CDR3 DNA reads as TGTGCCAGCAGCAGTAGGGCAGGGATGAACACTGAAGCTTTCTTT.

This sequence joins TRBV19 and TRBJ1-2; 8 nucleotides agree with TRBD1. Germline loops: CDR1 LNHDA, CDR2 SQIVND (reference sequence). V was clipped by 10 bases and J by 8 bases; unmatched bases: 9. The CDR3 consists of 12 residues. In nucleotides, the CDR3 is TGTGCCACCCACAAACAGGGGGGAGGCTACACCTTC. Translating it yields CATHKQGGGYTF.

The chain uses TRBV19 and TRBJ2-7, with 9 bases that match TRBD2. Unmatched junction bases numbered 10, after V lost 6 bases and J lost 4 bases. The germline V gene has CDR1 LNHDA and CDR2 SQIVND (reference sequence). The CDR3 is 15 amino acids. CDR3 DNA: TGTGCCAGTAGCCCCCGGCTAGCGGGGACATACGAGCAGTACTTC. This encodes CASSPRLAGTYEQYF.

This clone was counted a few times. This chain uses TRBV28 with TRBJ1-4, with no clear D. V was shortened by 7 bases and J by 7 bases, with 13 bases between the two germline ends. Germline V gene lookup returns CDR1 MDHEN and CDR2 SYDVKM. This CDR3 is 13 amino acids long. Here the CDR3 reads CASNDAHSEKLFF. DNA of the CDR3: TGTGCCAGCAACGACGCCCATTCTGAAAAACTGTTTTTT.

The V gene is TRBV5-1, the J gene TRBJ2-5; tentatively, D is TRBD1 or TRBD2 (6 bases each). Trimming shortened V by 0 bases and J by 10 bases, and 13 bases separated the two germline ends. CDR3 length: 13 residues. Germline V gene lookup returns CDR1 SGHRS and CDR2 YFSETQ. The CDR3 DNA sequence: TGCGCCAGCAGCTTGGACGGGGGCGGGGACCAGTACTTC. Encoded protein: CASSLDGGGDQYF.

V gene TRBV24-1 combines with J gene TRBJ2-1, with TRBD2 matching over 14 bases. This CDR3 is 15 amino acids long. The V and J ends lost 9 bases and 0 bases, in that order; junction bases with no gene match: 0. CDR1 is KGHDR, CDR2 SFDVKD, per germline. The CDR3 DNA follows: TGTGCCACCGGGACTAGCGGGAGCTCCTACAATGAGCAGTTCTTC. Amino acid sequence: CATGTSGSSYNEQFF.

Concerning this clone itself: Relative to the germline gene, one junction end is altered; a read error may explain this. The chain carries TRBV7-7 and TRBJ2-5; no definite D call. The CDR3 contains 15 residues. Germline V CDR1 and CDR2: SSHAT, FNYEAQ (reference sequence). The CDR3 protein is CASSLGPTSQETQYF. The CDR3 nucleotides are TGTGCTAGCAGCTTAGGACCCACCTCCCAAGAGACCCAGTACTTC.

This chain links TRBV11-2 with TRBJ2-1; D is unclear. The germline V gene has CDR1 SGHAT and CDR2 FQNNGV. Trimming cost V 3 bases and J 2 bases, with 14 bases left between them. This CDR3 is built from 16 residues. CDR3 protein: CASSFTTSLPYNEQFF. DNA for the CDR3: TGTGCCAGCAGCTTCACAACATCGCTTCCCTACAATGAGCAGTTCTTC.

The chain links TRBV10-2 to TRBJ1-3; D ambiguous. From germline, CDR1 is WSHSY and CDR2 SAAADI. CDR3 length: 15 residues. V was clipped by 4 bases and J by 0 bases, with 10 bases between them. Here the CDR3 DNA reads TGCGCCAGCAGTGGGACTGCCTACTCTGGAAACACCATATATTTT. Amino acid sequence: CASSGTAYSGNTIYF.